The 20 T cell receptor beta chains presented below share a single source sample, sequenced in a study of Ad26.COV2.S vaccination and SARS-CoV-2 variants. Treatment given: 15 to 20 received Ad26.COV2.S at low or high dose, single or two shots; roughly 5 received placebo; per-sample allocation not given. Samples were taken on day 63 after the first vaccine or placebo injection. Using immunoSEQ multiplex PCR, the repertoire was profiled, and TCRdb retains in-frame clones only, with some absent. The table shows hundreds of thousands of clones, with around 90% occurring only once. This sample comprised peripheral blood, obtained in a trial of Ad26.COV2.S vaccine versus placebo. Receptor source: a person aged 18 to 59 who received the Ad26.COV2.S COVID-19 vaccine or a placebo.

The V and J genes are TRBV5-1 and TRBJ2-5; D remains unclear. V was pared by 3 bases and J by 1 base, with 7 bases between. Germline V gene lookup returns CDR1 SGHRS and CDR2 YFSETQ. The CDR3 has 13 amino acids. The CDR3 protein is CASSSAVQETQYF. The CDR3 DNA reads TGCGCCAGCAGCTCCGCCGTCCAAGAGACCCAGTACTTC.

CDR3: CASSLVPRLRPPEQFF. CDR3 DNA: TGTGCCAGCAGTTTAGTTCCGAGACTCCGACCGCCAGAGCAGTTCTTC. The chain employs TRBV27 and TRBJ2-1, with D unresolved. V was trimmed by 2 bases and J by 10 bases, leaving 21 bases between them. CDR1 is MNHEY, CDR2 SMNVEV, per germline (reference sequence). The CDR3 loop spans 16 amino acids.

This clone was detected once. J is TRBJ1-1 and V is TRBV29-1; unclear D gene. CDR1 and CDR2 from the germline V gene are SQVTM and ANQGSEA. V gave up 6 bases and J gave up 1 base, with 9 bases separating them. CDR3 length: 12 residues. In DNA form, the CDR3 reads TGCAGCGTCCACCATCAGAACACTGAAGCTTTCTTT. Its translation is CSVHHQNTEAFF.

This chain links TRBV2 with TRBJ2-1; 7 bases map to TRBD2. Germline-derived CDR1 and CDR2 are SNHLY and FYNNEI. This CDR3 is built from 16 residues. Germline trimming cut 6 bases from V and 4 bases from J; bases unmatched to any gene: 12. DNA of the CDR3: TGTGCCAGCAGACCCATCCTAGCGGAGACTTACAATGAGCAGTTCTTC. It yields the protein CASRPILAETYNEQFF.

The V call is TRBV10-3, the J call TRBJ2-7; 7 bases match TRBD1. CDR1 is ENHRY, CDR2 SYGVKD, per germline. The CDR3 is made up of 16 amino acids. V trimming: 3 bases; J trimming: 2 bases; junction bases outside the gene matches: 10. The CDR3 region has the DNA TGTGCCATCAGTGATTCAGGGGGAGCAACGCCCTACGAGCAGTACTTC. Translated, it gives CAISDSGGATPYEQYF.

The chain links TRBV28 to TRBJ2-1, with TRBD2 matching 15 bases. After removal of 1 base from V and 1 base from J, the junction contained 17 bases not matched to a gene. The CDR3 is 23 amino acids. From germline, CDR1 is MDHEN and CDR2 SYDVKM. CDR3 in amino acids: CASSLSPGRGTSGRQVSYNEQFF. In nucleotides, the CDR3 is TGTGCCAGCAGTTTATCTCCGGGTAGGGGGACTAGCGGGAGGCAAGTATCCTACAATGAGCAGTTCTTC.

The DNA of the CDR3 is TGTGCCATCACGAGCGAGCTGGGAGAGACCCAGTACTTC. The encoded protein is CAITSELGETQYF. The chain has TRBV10-3 and TRBJ2-5; the D is unclear. The CDR3 length is 13 residues. V lost 7 bases to trimming and J lost 4 bases, with 13 bases between them. The germline gives CDR1 ENHRY, CDR2 SYGVKD.

This chain links TRBV4-1 with TRBJ2-3, with D hard to call. The CDR3 extends over 13 amino acids. Deletions cut 1 base from V and 6 bases from J, with 8 bases between. Germline assignment: CDR1 MGHRA and CDR2 YSYEKL. The CDR3 region is CASSQGRSDTQYF. CDR3 coding DNA: TGCGCCAGCAGCCAAGGACGGAGTGATACGCAGTATTTT.

The chain uses TRBV10-3 and TRBJ2-5; 8 nucleotides align to TRBD2. V trimming: 0 bases; J trimming: 4 bases; junction bases outside the gene matches: 13. Germline V gene sequence: CDR1 ENHRY, CDR2 SYGVKD. The CDR3 sequence is 18 residues long. The CDR3 sequence is CAISESAGSGSGGETQYF. In DNA, the CDR3 is TGTGCCATCAGTGAGTCGGCGGGGAGCGGGAGTGGTGGAGAGACCCAGTACTTC.

The chain carries TRBV4-1 and TRBJ2-5; weak D call: TRBD1 (6 bases). V was trimmed by 3 bases and J by 2 bases, leaving 13 bases between them. This CDR3 is built from 15 residues. The germline V gene encodes CDR1 MGHRA and CDR2 YSYEKL. CDR3 region: CASSHFLGQQETQYF. The CDR3, as DNA: TGCGCCAGCAGCCACTTCCTCGGACAGCAAGAGACCCAGTACTTC.

This chain joins TRBV7-8 and TRBJ2-5; 7 bases agree with TRBD2. Germline-derived CDR1 and CDR2 are SGHVS and FQNEAQ. This CDR3 spans 13 amino acids. Trimming cost V 6 bases and J 5 bases; bases outside gene matches: 6. The CDR3 loop is CASSLAGGETQYF. CDR3 sequence (DNA): TGTGCCAGCAGTCTAGCCGGGGGGGAGACCCAGTACTTC. The variable domain in full, completed from reference TRBV7-8 and TRBJ2-5, reads GAGVSQSPRYKVAKRGQDVALRCDPISGHVSLFWYQQALGQGPEFLTYFQNEAQLDKSGLPSDRFFAERPEGSVSTLKIQRTQQEDSAVYLCASSLAGGETQYFGPGTRLLVL.

J is TRBJ2-6 and V is TRBV5-1, with D hard to call. The germline V and J ends were trimmed by 0 bases and 4 bases, with 11 bases remaining between them. Germline-derived CDR1 and CDR2 are SGHRS and YFSETQ. The CDR3 loop spans 16 amino acids. The CDR3 loop is CASSLGVFAGANVLTF. DNA of the CDR3: TGCGCCAGCAGCTTGGGAGTGTTCGCGGGGGCCAACGTCCTGACTTTC.

This rearrangement joins TRBV4-1 to TRBJ2-2; D is possibly TRBD1 or TRBD2 (7 bases each). The germline V gene has CDR1 MGHRA and CDR2 YSYEKL. Trimming pared 3 bases from V and 5 bases from J, leaving 13 bases between. The CDR3 is 15 residues long. The CDR3 coding sequence is TGCGCCAGCAGCCATCTCAGGGGGGGGACCGGGGAGCTGTTTTTT. Amino acids: CASSHLRGGTGELFF.

In its sample, this clone was seen once. The chain carries TRBV5-1 and TRBJ2-2; D is ambiguous. V lost 1 base and J lost 7, with 5 bases in between. Germline V gene lookup returns CDR1 SGHRS and CDR2 YFSETQ. The CDR3 has 12 residues. The DNA for the CDR3 is TGCGCCAGCAGCTTGTATAGCGGGGAGCTGTTTTTT. This gives the protein CASSLYSGELFF.

The chain recombines TRBV29-1 with TRBJ2-1; D is perhaps TRBD1 (5 bases). The germline gives CDR1 SQVTM, CDR2 ANQGSEA. V lost 4 bases and J 7 bases, leaving 5 bases between the germline ends. The CDR3 runs to 10 residues. The CDR3 loop is CSVAGNEQFF. In nucleotides, the CDR3 is TGCAGCGTTGCAGGGAATGAGCAGTTCTTC.

This chain joins TRBV7-9 and TRBJ2-1; D perhaps matches TRBD1 (5 bases). Germline CDR1 and CDR2: SEHNR and FQNEAQ (reference sequence). This CDR3 comprises 11 residues. V lost 5 bases to trimming and J lost 6 bases, with 5 bases between them. CDR3 bases: TGTGCCAGCAGCAGGGGCAATGAGCAGTTCTTC. Translation gives CASSRGNEQFF.

V usage is TRBV9 and J usage is TRBJ1-4; 7 positions match TRBD1. Germline CDR1 SGDLS, CDR2 YYNGEE. V was pared by 8 bases and J by 4 bases, with 11 bases of the junction left unmatched. This CDR3 comprises 15 residues. The CDR3 is CASSQGGLFNEKLFF. The CDR3 DNA reads as TGTGCCAGTAGCCAGGGGGGTCTTTTTAATGAAAAACTGTTTTTT.

This chain joins TRBV7-2 and TRBJ2-3; the match to TRBD2 covers 12 bases. V lost 6 bases, J lost 3 bases, and 4 bases stayed unmatched. CDR1 and CDR2 from the germline V gene are SGHTA and FQGNSA. The CDR3 sequence is 15 residues long. CDR3 amino acids: CASRLTSGRTDTQYF. The CDR3 DNA reads as TGTGCCAGCAGACTTACTAGCGGGAGGACAGATACGCAGTATTTT.

The genes are TRBV5-8 and TRBJ2-6, with unresolved D. The V end lost 6 bases, the J end lost 0 bases, and 16 bases lay between the germline ends. There are 17 residues in the CDR3. Germline CDR1 is SGHTS and CDR2 is YDEGEE. In DNA form, the CDR3 reads TGTGCCAGCAACTGGGCTCAGGTGTACTCTGGGGCCAACGTCCTGACTTTC. Its protein is CASNWAQVYSGANVLTF.

This sequence joins TRBV2 and TRBJ1-6; no firm D call. Trimming cost V 3 bases and J 5 bases, with 11 bases left between them. Germline V gene sequence: CDR1 SNHLY, CDR2 FYNNEI. The CDR3 totals 15 residues. The CDR3 DNA is TGTGCCAGCAGTGATCTCGGCAGAAATAATTCACCCCTCCACTTT. It yields the protein CASSDLGRNNSPLHF.